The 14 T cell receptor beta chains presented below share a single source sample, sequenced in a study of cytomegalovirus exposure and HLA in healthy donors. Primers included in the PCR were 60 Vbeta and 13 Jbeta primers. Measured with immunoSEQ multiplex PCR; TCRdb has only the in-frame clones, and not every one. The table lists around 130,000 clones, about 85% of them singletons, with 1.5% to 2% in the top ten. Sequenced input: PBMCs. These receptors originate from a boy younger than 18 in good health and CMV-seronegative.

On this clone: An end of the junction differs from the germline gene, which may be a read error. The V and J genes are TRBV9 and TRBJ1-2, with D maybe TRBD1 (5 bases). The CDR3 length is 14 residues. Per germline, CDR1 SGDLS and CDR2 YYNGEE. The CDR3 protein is CASREIGGTYGYPF. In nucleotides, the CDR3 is TGTGCCAGCAGAGAGATTGGGGGGACCTATGGCTACCCCTTC.

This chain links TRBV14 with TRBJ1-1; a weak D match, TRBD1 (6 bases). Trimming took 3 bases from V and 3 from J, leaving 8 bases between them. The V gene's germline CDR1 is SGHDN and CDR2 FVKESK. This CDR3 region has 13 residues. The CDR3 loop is CASSQDRYTEAFF. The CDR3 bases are TGTGCCAGCAGCCAGGACAGATACACTGAAGCTTTCTTT.

The CDR3 reads CASSWGDSTYNSPLHF. The DNA for the CDR3 is TGCGCCAGCAGCTGGGGGGACTCCACCTATAATTCACCCCTCCACTTT. V gene TRBV5-1 combines with J gene TRBJ1-6; D perhaps matches TRBD1 (5 bases). This CDR3 spans 16 amino acids. Trimming removed 3 bases from V and 2 bases from J, with 12 bases in between. Looked up from germline, CDR1 is SGHRS and CDR2 is YFSETQ.

This CDR3 reads CASSRGGRNQPQHF. The CDR3 region has the DNA TGTGCCAGCAGCAGGGGAGGCCGCAATCAGCCCCAGCATTTT. The chain employs TRBV7-8 and TRBJ1-5; weak D call: TRBD1 (5 bases). The CDR3 is 14 residues long. The V and J ends lost 5 bases and 2 bases respectively, with 10 bases between them. The germline gives CDR1 SGHVS, CDR2 FQNEAQ.

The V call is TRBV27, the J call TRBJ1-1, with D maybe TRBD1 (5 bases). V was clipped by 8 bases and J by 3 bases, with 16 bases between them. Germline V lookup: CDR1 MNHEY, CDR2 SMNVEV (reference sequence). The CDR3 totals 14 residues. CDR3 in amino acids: CASVRSGLYTEAFF. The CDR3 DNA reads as TGTGCCAGCGTGCGCTCAGGGTTGTACACTGAAGCTTTCTTT.

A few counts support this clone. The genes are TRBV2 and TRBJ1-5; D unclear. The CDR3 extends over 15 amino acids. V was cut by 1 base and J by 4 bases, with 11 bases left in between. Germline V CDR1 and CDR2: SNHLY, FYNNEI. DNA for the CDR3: TGTGCCAGCAGTGAAGGTCTTCGAGGTAATCAGCCCCAGCATTTT. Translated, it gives CASSEGLRGNQPQHF.

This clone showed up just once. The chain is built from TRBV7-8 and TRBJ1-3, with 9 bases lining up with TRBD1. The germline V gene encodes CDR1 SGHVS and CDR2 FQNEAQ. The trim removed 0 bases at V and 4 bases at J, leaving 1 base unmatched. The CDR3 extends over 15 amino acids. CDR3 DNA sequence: TGTGCCAGCAGCTTAGCGGGGACAGGGGGAAACACCATATATTTT. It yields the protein CASSLAGTGGNTIYF.

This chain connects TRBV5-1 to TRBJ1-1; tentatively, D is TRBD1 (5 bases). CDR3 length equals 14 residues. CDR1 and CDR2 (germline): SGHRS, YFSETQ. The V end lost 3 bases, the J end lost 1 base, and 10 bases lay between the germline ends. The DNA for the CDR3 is TGCGCCAGCAGCTGGGGCCGCCGGAACACTGAAGCTTTCTTT. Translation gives CASSWGRRNTEAFF. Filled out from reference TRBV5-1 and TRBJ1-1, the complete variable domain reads KAGVTQTPRYLIKTRGQQVTLSCSPISGHRSVSWYQQTPGQGLQFLFEYFSETQRNKGNFPGRFSGRQFSNSRSEMNVSTLELGDSALYLCASSWGRRNTEAFFGQGTRLTVV.

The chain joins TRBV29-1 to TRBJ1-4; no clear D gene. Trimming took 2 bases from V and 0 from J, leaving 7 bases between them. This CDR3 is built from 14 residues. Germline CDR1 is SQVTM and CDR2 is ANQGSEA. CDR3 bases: TGCAGCGTTGAACTCGGTGCAACTAATGAAAAACTGTTTTTT. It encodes CSVELGATNEKLFF. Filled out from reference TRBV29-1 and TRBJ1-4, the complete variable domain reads SAVISQKPSRDICQRGTSLTIQCQVDSQVTMMFWYRQQPGQSLTLIATANQGSEATYESGFVIDKFPISRPNLTFSTLTVSNMSPEDSSIYLCSVELGATNEKLFFGSGTQLSVL.

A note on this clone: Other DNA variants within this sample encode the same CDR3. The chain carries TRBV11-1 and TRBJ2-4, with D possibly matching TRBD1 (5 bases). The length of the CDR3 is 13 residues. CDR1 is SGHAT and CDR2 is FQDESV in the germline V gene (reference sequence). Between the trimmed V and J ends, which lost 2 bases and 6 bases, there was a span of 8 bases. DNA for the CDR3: TGTGCCAGCAGCTTAACAGGAACAAACATTCAGTACTTC. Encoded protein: CASSLTGTNIQYF.

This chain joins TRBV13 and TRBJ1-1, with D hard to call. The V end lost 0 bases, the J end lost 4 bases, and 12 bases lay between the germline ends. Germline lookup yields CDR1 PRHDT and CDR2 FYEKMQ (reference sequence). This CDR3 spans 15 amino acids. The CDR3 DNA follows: TGTGCCAGCAGCTTAGGCCTGAGAGGAATCACTGAAGCTTTCTTT. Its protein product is CASSLGLRGITEAFF.

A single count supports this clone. DNA for the CDR3: TGTGCCAGCAGCCCGGACAGGTCATGGCAGTACTTC. Translation gives CASSPDRSWQYF. The chain joins TRBV7-2 to TRBJ2-7; 7 bases agree with TRBD1. V was clipped by 5 bases and J by 9 bases; unmatched bases: 7. CDR1 is SGHTA and CDR2 is FQGNSA in the germline V gene. This CDR3 spans 12 amino acids.

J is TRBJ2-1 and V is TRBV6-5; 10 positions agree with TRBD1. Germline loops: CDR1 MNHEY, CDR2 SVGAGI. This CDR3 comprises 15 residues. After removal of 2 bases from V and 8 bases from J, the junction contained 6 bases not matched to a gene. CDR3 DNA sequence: TGTGCCAGCAGTTACCTCGGACAGGGGGGGGATGAGCAGTTCTTC. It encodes CASSYLGQGGDEQFF.

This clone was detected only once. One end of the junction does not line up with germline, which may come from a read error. This chain's CDR3 is CTEGEGYGYTF. CDR3 DNA sequence: TGCACCGAGGGGGAAGGATATGGCTACACCTTC. The rearrangement uses TRBV2 and TRBJ1-2; possible D gene TRBD1, 6 bases. Germline assignment: CDR1 SNHLY and CDR2 FYNNEI. The CDR3 has 11 amino acids.